This T cell receptor beta chain emerged from a study of glioma-infiltrating T cells after dendritic cell vaccination. Study background: Treatment, given 2003 to 2012, was autologous tumor lysate-pulsed dendritic cell vaccination.

This table comes from immunoSEQ multiplex PCR, and its TCRdb copy is limited to in-frame clones, with some not included. The data contain more than 85,000 clones, roughly 84% of them singletons. J was trimmed by 5 bases and V by 1 base; bases with no gene match: 4. CDR1 is GTSNPN and CDR2 is SVGIG in the germline V gene (reference sequence). The CDR3 contains 15 residues. The sequence derives from a human donor with glioblastoma. The chain recombines TRBV30 with TRBJ2-3, with TRBD2 matching 12 bases. Here the sequenced sample was blood, taken before dendritic cell vaccination. The CDR3 nucleotides read TGTGCCTGGAGTGAGCTAGCGGGAGGGATAGATACGCAGTATTTT. It yields the protein CAWSELAGGIDTQYF.